These T cell receptor beta chains were read from a single sample in a study of T cell repertoires in cytomegalovirus infection. TCRdb re-derived calls from the reads in MiXCR, one entry per CDR3 protein. The repertoire holds 150,000 to 200,000 distinct CDR3 sequences, with approximately 28% as singletons. Sequencing used PBMCs. The receptors originated from a human donor in good health (CMV status not recorded). Some clones in this sample may be carry-over from other donors' samples. Each CDR3 is given without its conserved first and last residue.

j_call: TRBJ1-1
v_call: TRBV15
cdr3_aa: ATSRDYGGNTEAF

j_call: TRBJ1-2
v_call: TRBV12-3/TRBV12-4
cdr3_aa: ASTLDRAGYT

j_call: TRBJ2-1
v_call: TRBV9
cdr3_aa: ASSAQTGVSEQF

j_call: TRBJ2-1
v_call: TRBV2
cdr3_aa: ASMGNEQF

j_call: TRBJ1-5
v_call: TRBV7-2
cdr3_aa: ASSLALGQGQPQH

j_call: TRBJ2-7
v_call: TRBV10-2
cdr3_aa: ASSEVQGAGEQY

j_call: TRBJ1-1
v_call: TRBV10-2
cdr3_aa: ASSDGGIGNTEAF

j_call: TRBJ2-7
v_call: TRBV5-6
cdr3_aa: ASGQGSYEQY

j_call: TRBJ1-1
v_call: TRBV7-9
cdr3_aa: ASSDRTGTEAF

j_call: TRBJ2-1
v_call: TRBV20-1
cdr3_aa: SASASGGGTSQF

j_call: TRBJ2-7
v_call: TRBV6-1
cdr3_aa: ASSETGPQPYEQY

j_call: TRBJ1-2
v_call: TRBV7-2
cdr3_aa: ASSPGDFGNYGYT

j_call: TRBJ1-1
v_call: TRBV13
cdr3_aa: ASSFRDGVTEAF

j_call: TRBJ2-1
v_call: TRBV4-3
cdr3_aa: ASSHGLYNEQF

j_call: TRBJ2-3
v_call: TRBV7-3
cdr3_aa: ASSLEGFSTDTQY

j_call: TRBJ2-7
v_call: TRBV7-9
cdr3_aa: ASGGSGKRAYEQY

j_call: TRBJ1-4
v_call: TRBV7-2
cdr3_aa: ASSLGTGSEKLF

j_call: TRBJ1-1
v_call: TRBV5-1
cdr3_aa: ASSSGQGAYTEAF

j_call: TRBJ2-1
v_call: TRBV7-3
cdr3_aa: ASSLTSGGANNEQF

j_call: TRBJ2-1
v_call: TRBV12-3/TRBV12-4
cdr3_aa: ASSPGWTGGRSEQF

j_call: TRBJ2-3
v_call: TRBV7-2
cdr3_aa: ASSLTRAATDTQY

j_call: TRBJ1-2
v_call: TRBV7-2
cdr3_aa: SSSVPGQMTRGYT

j_call: TRBJ1-5
v_call: TRBV10-2
cdr3_aa: ASSDSRGQISNQPQH

j_call: TRBJ1-5
v_call: TRBV29-1
cdr3_aa: SVEEDSNQPQH

j_call: TRBJ2-1
v_call: TRBV30
cdr3_aa: AWSIVAYKF

j_call: TRBJ2-5
v_call: TRBV20-1
cdr3_aa: SARVPRGGVRETQY

j_call: TRBJ1-2
v_call: TRBV7-7
cdr3_aa: ASSRDRDDGYT

j_call: TRBJ2-5
v_call: TRBV7-2
cdr3_aa: ASSLEGGLGETQY

j_call: TRBJ1-6
v_call: TRBV2
cdr3_aa: ASSEQSSYNSPLH

j_call: TRBJ2-3
v_call: TRBV2
cdr3_aa: ASKTESTDTQY

j_call: TRBJ1-5
v_call: TRBV7-2
cdr3_aa: ASSYGRGVNQPQH

j_call: TRBJ2-1
v_call: TRBV29-1
cdr3_aa: SVVDRGRMRDNEQF

j_call: TRBJ1-3
v_call: TRBV29-1
cdr3_aa: SVEDLLDRGNTIY

j_call: TRBJ2-1
v_call: TRBV12-3/TRBV12-4
cdr3_aa: ASRGQGFYNEQF

j_call: TRBJ2-3
v_call: TRBV12-5
cdr3_aa: ASGLLPATQY

j_call: TRBJ1-5
v_call: TRBV11-2
cdr3_aa: ASSQDRGSQPQH

j_call: TRBJ2-3
v_call: TRBV7-9
cdr3_aa: ASIDRASTDTQY

j_call: TRBJ2-7
v_call: TRBV27
cdr3_aa: ASMGSFYEEQY

j_call: TRBJ2-5
v_call: TRBV7-2
cdr3_aa: ASNKQQGAGETQY

j_call: TRBJ2-3
v_call: TRBV20-1
cdr3_aa: SARPPTTTDTQY

j_call: TRBJ2-1
v_call: TRBV7-2
cdr3_aa: ASSHPGVSYNEQF

j_call: TRBJ1-5
v_call: TRBV6-8
cdr3_aa: ASSRDGNNQPQH

j_call: TRBJ1-5
v_call: TRBV5-5
cdr3_aa: ASSLGGGRSRQPQH

j_call: TRBJ1-2
v_call: TRBV7-2
cdr3_aa: ASSLAFD